The clone carrying this T cell receptor beta chain appeared a single time. Its matching antigen is unknown. The data were taken from a study of Tregs in tolerant kidney transplant recipients. Using immunoSEQ multiplex PCR, the repertoire was profiled, and TCRdb retains in-frame clones only, with some absent. The sample shows roughly 5,000 clones, around 90% of them seen only once. V lost 5 bases and J lost 7; bases outside the gene matches: 8. The CDR3 contains 14 residues. Germline V CDR1 and CDR2: SGHRS, YFSETQ. The chain is built from TRBV5-1 and TRBJ1-1; 10 positions match TRBD1. The sequenced sample was Tregs from blood cultured with allogeneic cells, obtained before the transplant. This receptor was identified in a human patient who received a combined kidney and bone marrow transplant. The CDR3 loop is CASRLDRGLDEAFF. In DNA form, the CDR3 reads TGCGCCAGCAGACTGGACAGGGGGTTAGATGAAGCTTTCTTT.